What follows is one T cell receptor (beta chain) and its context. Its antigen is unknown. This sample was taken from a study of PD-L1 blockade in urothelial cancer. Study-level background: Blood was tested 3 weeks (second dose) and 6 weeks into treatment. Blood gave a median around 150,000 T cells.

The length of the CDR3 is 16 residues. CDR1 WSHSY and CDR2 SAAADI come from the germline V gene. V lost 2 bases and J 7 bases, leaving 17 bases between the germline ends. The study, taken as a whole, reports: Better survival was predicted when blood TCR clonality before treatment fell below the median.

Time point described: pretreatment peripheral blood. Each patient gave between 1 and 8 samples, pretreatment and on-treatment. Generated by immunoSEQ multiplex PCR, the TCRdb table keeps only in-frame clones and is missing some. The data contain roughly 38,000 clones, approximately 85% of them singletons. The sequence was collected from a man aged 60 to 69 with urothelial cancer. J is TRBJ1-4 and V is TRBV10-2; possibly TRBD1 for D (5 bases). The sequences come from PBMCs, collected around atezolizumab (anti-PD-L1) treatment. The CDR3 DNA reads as TGCGCCAGCAGTGAGGGGGGGACTCCCGGGAGTGAAAAACTGTTTTTT. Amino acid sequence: CASSEGGTPGSEKLFF.